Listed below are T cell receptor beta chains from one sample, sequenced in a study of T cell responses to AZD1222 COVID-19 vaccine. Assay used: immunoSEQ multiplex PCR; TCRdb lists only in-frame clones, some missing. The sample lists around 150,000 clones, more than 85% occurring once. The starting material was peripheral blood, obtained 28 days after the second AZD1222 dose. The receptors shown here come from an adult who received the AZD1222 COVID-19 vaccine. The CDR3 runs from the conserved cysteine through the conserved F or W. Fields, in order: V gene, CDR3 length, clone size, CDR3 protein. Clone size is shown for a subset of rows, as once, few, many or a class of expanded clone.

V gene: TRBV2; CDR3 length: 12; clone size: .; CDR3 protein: CASSVRAYEQYF
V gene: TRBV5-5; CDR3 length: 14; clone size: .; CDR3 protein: CASSLGDFQETQYF
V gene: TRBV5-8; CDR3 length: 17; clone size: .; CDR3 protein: CASSRAPGTASNQPQHF
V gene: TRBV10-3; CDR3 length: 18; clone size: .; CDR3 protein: CAISDLGLADKWEETQYF
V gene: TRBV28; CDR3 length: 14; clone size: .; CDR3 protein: CASIFEGWNTEAFF
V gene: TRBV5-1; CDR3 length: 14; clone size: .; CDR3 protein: CASSLGRENTEAFF
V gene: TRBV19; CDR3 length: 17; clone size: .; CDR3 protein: CASRPVRIGTVNTEAFF
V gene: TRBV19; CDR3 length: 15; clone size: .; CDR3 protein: CASRLGDDMNTEAFF
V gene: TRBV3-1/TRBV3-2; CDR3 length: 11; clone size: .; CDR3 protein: CGLSGRGEQFF
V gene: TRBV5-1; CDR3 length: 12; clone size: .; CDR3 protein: CASSSGGNGYTF
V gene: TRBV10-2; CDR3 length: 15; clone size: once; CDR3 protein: CASSGQGSRDTEAFF
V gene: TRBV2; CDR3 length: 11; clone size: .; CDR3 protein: CASRQSTEAFF
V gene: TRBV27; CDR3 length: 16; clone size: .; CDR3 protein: CASSSSGTDFSYEQYF
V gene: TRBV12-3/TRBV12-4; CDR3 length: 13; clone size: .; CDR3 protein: CASSLAGLYGYTF
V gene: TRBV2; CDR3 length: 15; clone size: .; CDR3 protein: CASSEEWAGDNEQFF
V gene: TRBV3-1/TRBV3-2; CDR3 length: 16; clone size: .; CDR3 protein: CASSPSASDWGETQYF
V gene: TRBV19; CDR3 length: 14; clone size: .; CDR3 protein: CASEGRRVDNEQFF